These 2 T cell receptor beta chains were all obtained from the same sample, sequenced in a study of T cell repertoires in cytomegalovirus infection (dated by TCRdb to 2018 to 2020). Sequencing used an Illumina HiSeq 1500. TCRdb reran the public reads through fastp at Q25 and MiXCR, keeping productive beta chains. Each entry is one CDR3 protein sequence, shown with its most common DNA and genes. A total of a few hundred thousand distinct CDR3 sequences appear in this sample, approximately 14% of them only once. The top ten clonotypes cover 8.8% of the sample. Sequencing input: PBMCs. These receptors were obtained from a human donor in good health (CMV status not recorded). Some clones in this sample may be carry-over from other donors' samples.

This clonotype was seen many times. V gene TRBV3-1 combines with J gene TRBJ1-4; D is unresolved. V lost 1 base and J lost 0, with 12 bases in between. The germline gives CDR1 LGHDT, CDR2 YNNKEL (reference sequence). CDR3 length: 17 residues. This CDR3 is CASSQVRDTSTNEKLFF. Here the CDR3 DNA reads TGTGCCAGCAGCCAAGTTCGGGATACGTCAACTAATGAAAAACTGTTTTTT.

This clonotype was seen at least ten times. The chain links TRBV12-3 or TRBV12-4 to TRBJ2-2; 14 bases are shared with TRBD2. The CDR3 consists of 16 residues. The J segment lost 4 bases and the V segment lost 7 bases, leaving 5 bases of the junction unmatched. CDR3 region: CASIQGLAGVTGELFF. The CDR3 DNA is TGTGCCAGCATTCAGGGACTAGCGGGGGTCACCGGGGAGCTGTTTTTT.